This TCR beta chain was observed in a study of Graves' ophthalmopathy and Graves' hyperthyroidism. V lost 1 base to trimming and J lost 8 bases, with 8 bases between them. This CDR3 has 11 residues. CDR1 is GTSNPN, CDR2 SVGIG, per germline (reference sequence). The sample holds many counts of this clonotype. Amplification targeted the TCR beta CDR3 regions, with RNA transcripts as the source material. RT-PCR in the first round used HTBI primers; a second-round multiplex PCR followed. One entry per CDR3 protein results from TCRdb running MiXCR on the multiplex PCR reads. The sample comprises 300,000 to 400,000 distinct CDR3 sequences, roughly a sixth of which are singletons, and around an eighth rests with the top ten.

This TCR derives from an adult man with Graves' ophthalmopathy. Sequencing was performed on peripheral blood. V and J are TRBV30 and TRBJ1-2; D gene unclear. Here the CDR3 reads CAWSERRGYTF. CDR3 coding DNA: TGTGCCTGGAGTGAACGGCGAGGCTACACCTTC.